This T cell receptor beta chain is from a study of T cell responses to AZD1222 COVID-19 vaccine. The study's findings and limits: The study reported that nearly half of spike-specific TCRs target unmutated variant regions. The study found Spike-specific TCR breadth and depth rose after two AZD1222 doses. At study baseline, merely a handful of AZD1222 recipients were seropositive. Donors in the cohort were predominantly white British and more often female, and clonal diversity was possibly underestimated.

Here immunoSEQ multiplex PCR was the method, and the copy in TCRdb shows in-frame clones only, minus some. The sample lists just under 90,000 clones, 70% to 90% occurring once. V lost 3 bases to trimming and J lost 4 bases, with 12 bases between them. The CDR3 has 15 residues. The germline gives CDR1 MRHNA, CDR2 SNTAGT. A note on this clone: What it recognizes is unknown.

The chain links TRBV6-4 to TRBJ2-2; unclear D gene. This clonotype was obtained from an adult in good health. The source material was peripheral blood, sampled on day 0 of MenACWY control vaccination. The CDR3, as DNA: TGTGCCAGCAGTGAGCTCGGCGGAAGCACCGGGGAGCTGTTTTTT. Its protein product is CASSELGGSTGELFF.